This T cell receptor beta chain was documented in a study of beta chain features in type 1 diabetes. Notes on the study in general: Type 1 diabetes patients had fewer VDJ junction insertions and more deletions. It was possible that PCR favored shorter templates, equally so in patients and controls.

Remarks on this clone: As yet, its antigen is unknown.

CDR3 size: 16 residues. Trimming took 5 bases from V and 4 from J; bases not matched to a gene: 10. Per the germline V gene, CDR1 is SGHRS and CDR2 is YFSETQ. Investigators reverse transcribed all isolated RNA, so they sequenced expressed TCRB transcripts. Profiling relied on immunoSEQ multiplex PCR, and the TCRdb table lists in-frame clones only, not all of them. This table has 35,000 to 45,000 clones, about 65% appearing once. The receptor comes from a woman aged 25-40 years in good health. The V gene is TRBV5-1, the J gene TRBJ2-1; 9 nucleotides align to TRBD2. Sequencing was done on a sample of Tregs from blood. CDR3 DNA: TGCGCCAGCAGTCCGGGGGGGACTAGCCTTTACAATGAGCAGTTCTTC. It encodes CASSPGGTSLYNEQFF.